The 22 T cell receptor beta chains reported below all come from one sample, sequenced in a study of T cell responses to AZD1222 COVID-19 vaccine. Sequencing was performed with immunoSEQ multiplex PCR; in TCRdb, only in-frame clones are kept and a portion is missing. The sample lists 89,000 or so clones; 90% to 95% were seen once. Sequencing used peripheral blood, obtained 28 days after the second AZD1222 dose. All receptors derive from an adult who received the AZD1222 COVID-19 vaccine.

The chain has TRBV25-1 and TRBJ1-2, with TRBD1 matching over 9 bases. Germline V gene sequence: CDR1 MGHDK, CDR2 SYGVNS. There are 14 residues in the CDR3. Trimming removed 4 bases from V and 7 bases from J; junction bases left unmatched: 7. CDR3 nucleotides: TGTGCCAGCAGTGGGCCTCGACAGGGGGGTGGCTACACCTTC. Amino acids: CASSGPRQGGGYTF.

This sequence joins TRBV28 and TRBJ2-7; the D call may be TRBD1 or TRBD2 (5 bases each). CDR1 MDHEN and CDR2 SYDVKM come from the germline V gene. The germline V and J ends were trimmed by 5 bases and 0 bases, with 14 bases remaining between them. This CDR3 spans 15 amino acids. The CDR3 reads CASSPGTDSSYEQYF. DNA of the CDR3: TGTGCCAGCAGTCCAGGGACGGATAGCTCCTACGAGCAGTACTTC.

The chain links TRBV2 to TRBJ1-5; D gene unclear. CDR3 length: 13 residues. Germline V gene lookup returns CDR1 SNHLY and CDR2 FYNNEI. The V gene lost 3 bases and the J gene lost 5 bases, with 8 bases spanning the gap. The CDR3, as DNA: TGTGCCAGCAGTGATGTGTTTGATCAGCCCCAGCATTTT. Residues: CASSDVFDQPQHF.

CDR3 in amino acids: CASSFPRTNTEAFF. In DNA form, the CDR3 reads TGTGCCAGCAGCTTTCCCAGGACGAACACTGAAGCTTTCTTT. This sequence joins TRBV7-9 and TRBJ1-1, with no clear D. Germline V CDR1 and CDR2: SEHNR, FQNEAQ (reference sequence). This CDR3 is 14 amino acids long. V was clipped by 3 bases and J by 1 base, with 9 bases between them.

The chain couples TRBV20-1 to TRBJ1-6, with 11 bases identical to TRBD1. CDR1 is DFQATT, CDR2 SNEGSKA, per germline (reference sequence). The CDR3 consists of 14 residues. V gave up 3 bases and J gave up 14 bases; unmatched junction bases: 9. CDR3 sequence reads: CSASGGQGVLSLHF. The CDR3 bases are TGCAGTGCTAGTGGGGGACAGGGGGTTTTATCCCTCCACTTT.

V usage is TRBV5-4 and J usage is TRBJ2-7; D possibly matches TRBD1 or TRBD2 (6 bases each). The germline gives CDR1 SGHNT, CDR2 YYREEE (reference sequence). The CDR3 extends over 15 amino acids. V lost 4 bases, J lost 2 bases, and 16 bases lay in between. The CDR3 region is CASSPLGGPPYEQYF. The CDR3 nucleotides are TGTGCCAGCAGCCCCTTGGGGGGCCCCCCCTACGAGCAGTACTTC.

The genes are TRBV18 and TRBJ1-2; no clear D gene. V was trimmed by 1 base and J by 4 bases, leaving 10 bases between them. Germline lookup yields CDR1 KGHSH and CDR2 LQKENI. The CDR3 runs to 14 residues. The CDR3 region is CASSPLESSYGYTF. The CDR3 nucleotides are TGTGCCAGCTCACCACTGGAGAGTTCCTATGGCTACACCTTC.

The chain has TRBV2 and TRBJ1-2; tentatively, D is TRBD1 (5 bases). CDR1 is SNHLY and CDR2 is FYNNEI in the germline V gene. This CDR3 region has 15 residues. Trimming left V 3 bases short and J 7 bases short, with 18 bases between. CDR3 in amino acids: CASSDKRRGTGGYTF. In nucleotides, the CDR3 is TGTGCCAGCAGTGATAAACGCCGGGGGACTGGTGGCTACACCTTC.

The chain links TRBV28 to TRBJ1-3; D might be TRBD1 (5 bases). Trimming stripped 4 bases from V and 8 bases from J, with 12 bases between. CDR3 length equals 13 residues. Germline V gene sequence: CDR1 MDHEN, CDR2 SYDVKM. CDR3 nucleotides: TGTGCCAGCAGTTCGGGACCGCGGGACACCATATATTTT. Translated, it gives CASSSGPRDTIYF.

This chain uses TRBV11-1 with TRBJ2-5; the match to TRBD2 covers 7 bases. The ends lost 4 bases at V and 5 bases at J; junction bases unmatched: 7. CDR1 and CDR2 from the germline V gene are SGHAT and FQDESV (reference sequence). This CDR3 has 14 residues. The CDR3 DNA reads TGTGCCAGCAGCTCTCAGACTAGCCCGGAGACCCAGTACTTC. Residues: CASSSQTSPETQYF.

V usage is TRBV9 and J usage is TRBJ2-2; no definite D call. The CDR3 is 13 amino acids. Germline V lookup: CDR1 SGDLS, CDR2 YYNGEE. V was pared by 1 base and J by 8 bases, with 9 bases between. CDR3 sequence (DNA): TGTGCCAGCAGCGTAACCTCTTGGGGGGAGCTGTTTTTT. Translation gives CASSVTSWGELFF.

This clone was observed a single time. This chain connects TRBV3-1 (or the pseudogene TRBV3-2) to TRBJ2-7; perhaps D is TRBD1 or TRBD2 (6 bases each). This CDR3 has 16 amino acids. The germline V gene has CDR1 LGHDT and CDR2 YNNKEL (reference sequence). Trimming removed 2 bases from V and 4 bases from J, with 18 bases in between. The CDR3 DNA reads as TGTGCCAGCAGCCAACTCAACCGGGGGCTGGGATACGAGCAGTACTTC. Translated: CASSQLNRGLGYEQYF.

The V call is TRBV7-2, the J call TRBJ1-4; 9 bases fit TRBD1. Germline V lookup: CDR1 SGHTA, CDR2 FQGNSA. This CDR3 region has 15 residues. Trimming at V came to 5 bases and at J to 8 bases, leaving 9 bases not matched to a gene. The CDR3 spells CASSPRQGGSEKLFF. CDR3 DNA sequence: TGTGCCAGCAGCCCCAGACAGGGGGGTAGCGAAAAACTGTTTTTT.

This clone has a single count. The genes are TRBV9 and TRBJ2-1, with D perhaps matching TRBD1 or TRBD2 (5 bases each). Trimming cost V 3 bases and J 4 bases, with 8 bases left between them. CDR3 length: 13 amino acids. Per germline, CDR1 SGDLS and CDR2 YYNGEE. CDR3 sequence (DNA): TGTGCCAGCAGCGGGGGGACGTACAATGAGCAGTTCTTC. Protein sequence: CASSGGTYNEQFF.

The V gene is TRBV27, the J gene TRBJ1-2; maybe TRBD1 (6 bases). The CDR3 sequence is 11 residues long. V dropped 2 bases and J dropped 11 bases, with 9 bases sitting between them. CDR1 is MNHEY, CDR2 SMNVEV, per germline (reference sequence). The CDR3 protein is CASSLGDRYTF. The CDR3, as DNA: TGTGCCAGCAGTTTAGGTGACAGGTACACCTTC.

The chain carries TRBV20-1 and TRBJ2-5; 7 bases are shared with TRBD2. There are 11 residues in the CDR3. Germline V gives CDR1 DFQATT, CDR2 SNEGSKA (reference sequence). CDR3 in DNA: TGCGGTCTAGCGGTCCAAGAGACCCAGTACTTC. It translates to CGLAVQETQYF.

The J gene is TRBJ2-3, the V gene TRBV7-3; the D is unclear. The CDR3 consists of 14 residues. Germline V gene data show CDR1 as SGHTA and CDR2 as FQGTGA. The V gene lost 2 bases and the J gene lost 0 bases, with 6 bases spanning the gap. CDR3: CASSLGTSTDTQYF. The CDR3 DNA follows: TGTGCCAGCAGCTTAGGCACTAGCACAGATACGCAGTATTTT.

This rearrangement joins TRBV2 to TRBJ1-2, with 7 bases matching TRBD1. V lost 6 bases to trimming and J lost 0 bases; unmatched junction nucleotides: 7. Germline-derived CDR1 and CDR2 are SNHLY and FYNNEI. This CDR3 comprises 15 residues. CDR3 amino acids: CASRAGQNTNYGYTF. The CDR3 DNA sequence: TGTGCCAGCAGGGCGGGACAGAACACTAACTATGGCTACACCTTC.

V and J are TRBV27 and TRBJ2-2; D perhaps matches TRBD2 (6 bases). With 1 base removed from V and 6 bases from J, the gap between germline ends came to 12 bases. In germline, CDR1 is MNHEY, CDR2 SMNVEV (reference sequence). The CDR3 sequence is 15 residues long. The DNA for the CDR3 is TGTGCCAGCAGTTTATTAGCGGTCCACCCCGGGGAGCTGTTTTTT. Translation: CASSLLAVHPGELFF.

This sequence joins TRBV27 and TRBJ2-2; TRBD1 matches at 7 bases. Germline-derived CDR1 and CDR2 are MNHEY and SMNVEV (reference sequence). This CDR3 has 16 residues. V lost 6 bases, J lost 1 base, and 8 bases stayed unmatched. CDR3 bases: TGTGCCAGCAGATCCCTCGGACAGGAGAACACCGGGGAGCTGTTTTTT. It is translated as CASRSLGQENTGELFF.

The chain combines TRBV21-1 with TRBJ1-3; the D call in the table, TRBD1, was not verified against the DNA. TRBV21-1 is an annotated pseudogene. The CDR3 totals 17 residues. The CDR3 DNA is TGTGCCAGCGGAAGGGGAATGACAGGGGATCTCGGAAACACCATATATTTT. The encoded protein is CASGRGMTGDLGNTIYF.

As to this clone: Other DNA variants within this sample encode the same CDR3. This rearrangement joins TRBV29-1 to TRBJ1-1; D is perhaps TRBD1 (5 bases). The CDR3 covers 11 residues. The germline V gene has CDR1 SQVTM and CDR2 ANQGSEA. V lost 4 bases and J 6 bases, leaving 9 bases between the germline ends. This chain's CDR3 is CSVGGGSEAFF. DNA for the CDR3: TGCAGCGTTGGGGGGGGATCTGAAGCTTTCTTT.